This T cell receptor beta chain originates from a study of control samples from healthy donors and cancer patients. The CDR3 length is 11 residues. Germline lookup yields CDR1 ENHRY and CDR2 SYGVKD. Trimming stripped 4 bases from V and 7 bases from J, with 5 bases between. Some clones are missing from TCRdb's copy, which holds only in-frame ones; the method was immunoSEQ multiplex PCR. The profile shows around 200,000 clones, around 93% of them singletons. This clone was picked up one time. This chain links TRBV10-3 with TRBJ2-1, with D unclear. Sequencing was done on a sample of blood. The receptor comes from a man between 18 and 29 years old in good health. CDR3 coding DNA: TGTGCCATCAGTGCAAGAAATGAGCAGTTCTTC. Its translation: CAISARNEQFF.